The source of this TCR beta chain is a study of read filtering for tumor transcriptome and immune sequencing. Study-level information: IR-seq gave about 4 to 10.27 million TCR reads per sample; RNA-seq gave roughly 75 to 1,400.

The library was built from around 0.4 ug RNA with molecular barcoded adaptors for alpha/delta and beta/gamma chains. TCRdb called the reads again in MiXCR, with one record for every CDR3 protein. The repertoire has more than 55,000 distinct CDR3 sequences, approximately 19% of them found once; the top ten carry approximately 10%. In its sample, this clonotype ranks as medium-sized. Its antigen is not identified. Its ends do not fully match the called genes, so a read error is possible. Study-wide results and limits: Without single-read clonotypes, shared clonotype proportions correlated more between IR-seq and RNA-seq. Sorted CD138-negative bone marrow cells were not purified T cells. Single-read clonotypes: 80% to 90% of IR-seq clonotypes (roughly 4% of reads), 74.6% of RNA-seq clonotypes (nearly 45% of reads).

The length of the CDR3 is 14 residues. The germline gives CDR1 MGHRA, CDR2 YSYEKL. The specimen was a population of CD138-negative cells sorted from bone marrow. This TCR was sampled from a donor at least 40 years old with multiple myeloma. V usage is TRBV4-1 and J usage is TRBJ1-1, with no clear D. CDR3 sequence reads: CASSQEEQDPEAFF. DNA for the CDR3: TGTGCCAGCAGCCAAGAGGAGCAAGACCCTGAAGCTTTCTTT.